Following are 14 T cell receptor beta chains from one sample sequenced in a study of blood T cell repertoires in COVID-19. Assay used: immunoSEQ multiplex PCR; TCRdb lists only in-frame clones, some missing. The profile shows around 80,000 clones, roughly 80% of them singletons. Input material: peripheral blood. These receptor sequences come from a woman aged 80 or older with active or convalescent COVID-19.

This clone showed up just a few times. This chain uses TRBV11-2 with TRBJ2-1; TRBD2 aligns across 7 bases. Per germline, CDR1 SGHAT and CDR2 FQNNGV. The CDR3 spans 16 residues. J gave up 6 bases and V 0 bases, and 8 bases lay outside the gene matches. This CDR3 is CASSLDLGLGRNEQFF. As DNA, the CDR3 is TGTGCCAGCAGCTTAGATCTTGGACTAGGTCGCAATGAGCAGTTCTTC.

The V gene is TRBV24-1, the J gene TRBJ2-5, with D tentatively TRBD2 (6 bases). CDR1 and CDR2 from the germline V gene are KGHDR and SFDVKD. This CDR3 is 13 amino acids long. Trimming stripped 4 bases from V and 4 bases from J, with 9 bases between. The DNA for the CDR3 is TGTGCCACCAGTGACAGGGACTTAGAGACCCAGTACTTC. It translates to CATSDRDLETQYF.

The chain couples TRBV2 to TRBJ2-7; 12 bases agree with TRBD1. With 7 bases clipped from V and 2 bases from J, the junction kept 12 bases outside the gene matches. This CDR3 comprises 17 residues. CDR1 and CDR2 from the germline V gene are SNHLY and FYNNEI. CDR3 loop: CASKSYGTGGSTYEQYF. The CDR3 coding sequence is TGTGCCAGCAAGTCGTATGGGACAGGGGGCTCTACCTACGAGCAGTACTTC.

The chain has TRBV24-1 and TRBJ1-5, with 7 bases that match TRBD1. Looked up from germline, CDR1 is KGHDR and CDR2 is SFDVKD. The CDR3 spans 13 residues. After removal of 8 bases from V and 7 bases from J, the junction contained 7 bases not matched to a gene. The CDR3 is CATIRDSGQPQHF. CDR3 sequence (DNA): TGTGCCACCATAAGGGACAGCGGGCAGCCCCAGCATTTT.

The chain links TRBV24-1 to TRBJ2-5, with 7 bases aligning to TRBD2. Germline CDR1 reads KGHDR; CDR2 reads SFDVKD. Trimming removed 3 bases from V and 5 bases from J; junction bases left unmatched: 23. The CDR3 has 20 amino acids. DNA of the CDR3: TGTGCCACCAGTGATCCATCTTCAGGCGAGGGAGGGCCATTAACGGAGACCCAGTACTTC. The encoded protein is CATSDPSSGEGGPLTETQYF.

In its sample, this clone was seen many times. The rearrangement joins TRBV14 to TRBJ1-6; D perhaps matches TRBD1 (6 bases). Germline V gene data show CDR1 as SGHDN and CDR2 as FVKESK. This CDR3 region has 14 residues. V was clipped by 4 bases and J by 7 bases, with 11 bases between them. The CDR3 nucleotides read TGTGCCAGCAGCCCGTTTCAGGGGAATTCACCCCTCCACTTT. Its protein product is CASSPFQGNSPLHF.

This clone was recorded only once. The CDR3 here is CATSQPGQGNQPQHF. The DNA of the CDR3 is TGTGCCACCAGCCAACCGGGACAGGGGAATCAGCCCCAGCATTTT. V is TRBV24-1 and J is TRBJ1-5; 10 bases line up with TRBD1. The ends lost 7 bases at V and 4 bases at J; junction bases unmatched: 6. This CDR3 is built from 15 residues. Germline values: CDR1 KGHDR, CDR2 SFDVKD.

This chain joins TRBV6-5 and TRBJ1-3, with a possible D match to TRBD1 (6 bases). The V end lost 2 bases, the J end lost 0 bases, and 11 bases lay between the germline ends. This CDR3 contains 16 residues. CDR1 and CDR2 from the germline V gene are MNHEY and SVGAGI. CDR3 region: CASSYGQGSSGNTIYF. The CDR3 nucleotides read TGTGCCAGCAGTTACGGTCAGGGGAGCTCTGGAAACACCATATATTTT.

The chain couples TRBV12-5 to TRBJ2-7; D might be TRBD1 (5 bases). This CDR3 is built from 13 residues. V was cut by 1 base and J by 1 base, with 5 bases left in between. Germline CDR1 LGHNT, CDR2 FRNRAP. The CDR3 DNA follows: TGTGCTAGTGGTTTGGGACAGTCCTACGAGCAGTACTTC. Translated: CASGLGQSYEQYF.

The V call is TRBV5-5, the J call TRBJ2-7; D possibly corresponds to TRBD2 (6 bases). There are 15 residues in the CDR3. V was clipped by 4 bases and J by 2 bases, with 16 bases between them. Germline values: CDR1 SGHKS, CDR2 YYEKEE (reference sequence). For the CDR3, the DNA is TGTGCCAGCAGCGTGGGACTCCAAAATCCCTACGAGCAGTACTTC. It translates to CASSVGLQNPYEQYF.

This rearrangement joins TRBV28 to TRBJ2-7; 7 positions match TRBD2. Trimming removed 8 bases from V and 2 bases from J; junction bases left unmatched: 6. Germline CDR1 MDHEN, CDR2 SYDVKM. The CDR3 extends over 13 amino acids. The CDR3 nucleotides read TGTGCCAGCGGAACTAGCGTAGCCTACGAGCAGTACTTC. Its translation: CASGTSVAYEQYF.

V usage is TRBV18 and J usage is TRBJ2-5; D call uncertain. V gave up 4 bases and J gave up 2 bases, with 14 bases separating them. The V gene's germline CDR1 is KGHSH and CDR2 LQKENI. The CDR3 is made up of 15 amino acids. The CDR3 DNA is TGTGCCAGCTCACAAGTTCGACAAAGACAAGAGACCCAGTACTTC. Translated, it gives CASSQVRQRQETQYF.

The gene calls are TRBV7-2 and TRBJ2-1; TRBD2 agrees at 10 bases. From germline, CDR1 is SGHTA and CDR2 FQGNSA. CDR3 length: 16 amino acids. With 0 bases clipped from V and 8 bases from J, the junction kept 7 bases outside the gene matches. The CDR3 DNA follows: TGTGCCAGCAGCTTAGCGCAGGCTAGCGGGGGATATGAGCAGTTCTTC. This codes for CASSLAQASGGYEQFF. The whole variable domain, filled in from reference TRBV7-2 and TRBJ2-1, reads GAGVSQSPSNKVTEKGKDVELRCDPISGHTALYWYRQSLGQGLEFLIYFQGNSAPDKSGLPSDRFSAERTGGSVSTLTIQRTQQEDSAVYLCASSLAQASGGYEQFFGPGTRLTVL.

The gene calls are TRBV29-1 and TRBJ1-5, with D uncertain. Germline V lookup: CDR1 SQVTM, CDR2 ANQGSEA. The length of the CDR3 is 13 residues. V lost 5 bases and J 3 bases, leaving 11 bases between the germline ends. The CDR3 region has the DNA TGCAGCGTTACAGACGGAAACAATCAGCCCCAGCATTTT. Translated: CSVTDGNNQPQHF.